A single sample gave rise to the 29 T cell receptor beta chains below, sequenced in a study of OX40 agonist ivuxolimab in advanced cancers. Sequencing was performed with immunoSEQ multiplex PCR; in TCRdb, only in-frame clones are kept and a portion is missing. Counted here are 55,000 to 65,000 clones, 85% to 90% occurring once; the ten biggest clones make up around 3.6%. Sequences were derived from CD4+ or CD8+ T cells sorted from blood, sampled in a trial of the OX40 agonist ivuxolimab. The receptors were sampled from an adult with an advanced solid tumor such as melanoma, head and neck, liver or kidney cancer.

The V and J genes are TRBV6-5 and TRBJ2-7; D perhaps matches TRBD2 (5 bases). Germline V gene data show CDR1 as MNHEY and CDR2 as SVGAGI. The V end was cut by 0 bases, the J end by 3 bases, with 12 bases between. The CDR3 is 15 amino acids. The CDR3 DNA sequence: TGTGCCAGCAGTTACTCGGCGGGCCAGTTCTACGAGCAGTACTTC. Translated: CASSYSAGQFYEQYF.

The chain uses TRBV2 and TRBJ2-1; maybe TRBD2 (6 bases). The V gene's germline CDR1 is SNHLY and CDR2 FYNNEI. CDR3 size: 14 residues. With 7 bases removed from V and 2 bases from J, the gap between germline ends came to 12 bases. The CDR3 coding sequence is TGTGCCAGCACTCGGACTAAAACCTACAATGAGCAGTTCTTC. It encodes CASTRTKTYNEQFF.

This chain connects TRBV6-5 to TRBJ1-3; D is undetermined. This CDR3 contains 13 residues. Deletions cut 3 bases from V and 5 bases from J, with 8 bases between. Looked up from germline, CDR1 is MNHEY and CDR2 is SVGAGI. The CDR3 loop is CASSYAPRNTIYF. The DNA of the CDR3 is TGTGCCAGCAGTTATGCCCCCCGAAACACCATATATTTT.

This chain connects TRBV28 to TRBJ2-7; D possibly corresponds to TRBD1 (5 bases). Germline V gene lookup returns CDR1 MDHEN and CDR2 SYDVKM. V was cut by 5 bases and J by 6 bases, with 23 bases left in between. The CDR3 length is 16 residues. The CDR3 DNA follows: TGTGCCAGCAGTCGCCCCAGGGAACCCCCCCTCCTCGAGCAGTACTTC. This gives the protein CASSRPREPPLLEQYF.

The chain has TRBV10-1 and TRBJ1-1; D unresolved. CDR1 and CDR2 (germline): WNHNN, SYGVQD (reference sequence). This CDR3 is 10 amino acids long. V lost 8 bases, J lost 1 base, and 2 bases lay in between. CDR3 loop: CASRNTEAFF. CDR3 bases: TGCGCCAGCCGGAACACTGAAGCTTTCTTT.

The rearrangement joins TRBV18 to TRBJ2-7; 8 bases are shared with TRBD1. V shed 2 bases and J 4 bases; nucleotides not matched to a gene: 7. CDR3 length: 15 residues. Germline CDR1 and CDR2: KGHSH and LQKENI. The CDR3: CASSPNSGGGYEQYF. The CDR3 nucleotides read TGTGCCAGCTCACCAAATTCAGGGGGCGGTTACGAGCAGTACTTC.

V is TRBV30 and J is TRBJ2-3; TRBD1 aligns across 10 bases. Germline V CDR1 and CDR2: GTSNPN, SVGIG (reference sequence). V lost 0 bases, J lost 1 base, and 10 bases stayed unmatched. The CDR3 runs to 18 residues. The CDR3 reads CAWSVTLAGTGGTDTQYF. The DNA for the CDR3 is TGTGCCTGGAGTGTGACCCTAGCTGGGACAGGGGGCACAGATACGCAGTATTTT.

The V gene is TRBV12-5, the J gene TRBJ2-1; 9 bases are shared with TRBD2. The V and J ends lost 1 base and 6 bases, in that order; junction bases with no gene match: 4. Per the germline V gene, CDR1 is LGHNT and CDR2 is FRNRAP. The CDR3 is made up of 15 amino acids. The CDR3 reads CASGLALAGRNEQFF. The DNA for the CDR3 is TGTGCTAGTGGTTTGGCACTAGCGGGCCGCAATGAGCAGTTCTTC.

This clone was seen only once. CDR3 nucleotides: TGTGCCAGTAGTATGGATTTTAGCGGACGCAGGATCAATGAAAAACTGTTTTTT. This sequence encodes CASSMDFSGRRINEKLFF. The rearrangement joins TRBV19 to TRBJ1-4; D is unclear. The V end lost 3 bases, the J end lost 5 bases, and 22 bases lay between the germline ends. The CDR3 is 18 residues long. In germline, CDR1 is LNHDA, CDR2 SQIVND (reference sequence).

This clone was counted between two and nine times. The chain links TRBV7-3 to TRBJ2-7; TRBD2 matches 10 bases. With 1 base clipped from V and 1 base from J, the junction kept 1 base outside the gene matches. This CDR3 is built from 15 residues. Germline V gene sequence: CDR1 SGHTA, CDR2 FQGTGA. The CDR3, as DNA: TGTGCCAGCAGCTTAAATAGCGGGGGGTCCTACGAGCAGTACTTC. Protein: CASSLNSGGSYEQYF.

This clone was counted a single time. The chain couples TRBV7-9 to TRBJ2-6; D unclear. In germline, CDR1 is SEHNR, CDR2 FQNEAQ (reference sequence). The CDR3 is made up of 16 amino acids. V was pared by 4 bases and J by 5 bases, with 15 bases between. The CDR3 loop is CASSSCQQSRANVLTF. Here the CDR3 DNA reads TGTGCCAGCAGCTCTTGCCAACAAAGTCGGGCCAACGTCCTGACTTTC.

The rearrangement uses TRBV5-8 and TRBJ1-1; 7 positions agree with TRBD1. Unmatched junction bases numbered 6, after V lost 4 bases and J lost 3 bases. Germline V lookup: CDR1 SGHTS, CDR2 YDEGEE. This CDR3 has 14 residues. CDR3 region: CASSVRGRDTEAFF. The CDR3 nucleotides are TGTGCCAGCAGCGTAAGGGGGCGGGACACTGAAGCTTTCTTT.

This sequence joins TRBV7-2 and TRBJ2-1; TRBD1 matches at 12 bases. The CDR3 length is 15 residues. Losses at the gene ends were 4 bases for V and 6 bases for J; bases not matched to a gene: 4. Germline CDR1 is SGHTA and CDR2 is FQGNSA. CDR3 protein: CASSSGTGGFNEQFF. The CDR3 DNA is TGTGCCAGCAGCTCAGGGACAGGGGGCTTCAATGAGCAGTTCTTC.

V and J are TRBV6-5 and TRBJ2-7, with 9 bases identical to TRBD1. V lost 4 bases, J lost 2 bases, and 3 bases stayed unmatched. The CDR3 sequence is 14 residues long. CDR1 MNHEY and CDR2 SVGAGI come from the germline V gene. The DNA for the CDR3 is TGTGCCAGCAGTTCGGACAGGGGCGCCTACGAGCAGTACTTC. Translating gives CASSSDRGAYEQYF.

V and J are TRBV7-9 and TRBJ1-6; no firm D call. Trimming stripped 1 base from V and 10 bases from J, with 11 bases between. From germline, CDR1 is SEHNR and CDR2 FQNEAQ (reference sequence). CDR3 length: 14 amino acids. The CDR3 nucleotides read TGTGCCAGCAGCTTAGAAGCGGGAGGCTCACCCCTCCACTTT. Its protein is CASSLEAGGSPLHF.

V gene TRBV5-1 combines with J gene TRBJ2-7, with D unresolved. The CDR3 is made up of 13 amino acids. V was shortened by 0 bases and J by 2 bases, with 6 bases between the two germline ends. Germline loops: CDR1 SGHRS, CDR2 YFSETQ. The CDR3 here is CASSLDGPYEQYF. In nucleotides, the CDR3 is TGCGCCAGCAGCTTGGATGGCCCCTACGAGCAGTACTTC.

V is TRBV10-3 and J is TRBJ2-7; 10 bases are shared with TRBD1. Germline V gene sequence: CDR1 ENHRY, CDR2 SYGVKD. The CDR3 is made up of 14 amino acids. J lost 4 bases, V lost 6 bases, and 6 bases had no gene match. The CDR3: CAIRPGQGQYEQYF. As DNA, the CDR3 is TGTGCCATCAGACCGGGACAGGGGCAATACGAGCAGTACTTC.

V usage is TRBV6-5 and J usage is TRBJ2-3; 8 bases are shared with TRBD2. The CDR3 sequence is 15 residues long. Trimming removed 6 bases from V and 7 bases from J; junction bases left unmatched: 12. The germline V gene encodes CDR1 MNHEY and CDR2 SVGAGI. The CDR3 is CASRISGDPRYTQYF. CDR3 bases: TGTGCCAGCAGGATTAGCGGGGACCCCCGGTATACGCAGTATTTT.

The sample holds one count of this clone. The chain couples TRBV29-1 to TRBJ2-7, with 7 bases identical to TRBD1. Trimming removed 2 bases from V and 6 bases from J; junction bases left unmatched: 10. The CDR3 contains 14 residues. CDR1 and CDR2 (germline): SQVTM, ANQGSEA. CDR3 DNA sequence: TGCAGCGTTGAACCTCGACAGGGTCTATCCGAGCAGTACTTC. Protein sequence: CSVEPRQGLSEQYF.

CDR3 region: CASTPRLGPTF. CDR3 DNA sequence: TGTGCCAGTACTCCCCGCCTGGGCCCCACCTTC. This chain joins TRBV19 and TRBJ1-2; no firm D call. The CDR3 spans 11 residues. Trimming stripped 7 bases from V and 13 bases from J, with 16 bases between. Germline values: CDR1 LNHDA, CDR2 SQIVND (reference sequence).

This clone was detected once. The rearrangement joins TRBV7-2 to TRBJ1-1, with D unresolved. The CDR3 loop spans 12 amino acids. Germline loops: CDR1 SGHTA, CDR2 FQGNSA. Deletions cut 3 bases from V and 4 bases from J, with 6 bases between. CDR3 in amino acids: CASSFGVTEAFF. The CDR3, as DNA: TGTGCCAGCAGCTTCGGGGTCACTGAAGCTTTCTTT.

The chain recombines TRBV7-9 with TRBJ1-6, with D possibly TRBD1 on 6 matching bases. Trimming removed 3 bases from V and 7 bases from J, with 10 bases in between. The CDR3 is made up of 14 amino acids. Germline lookup yields CDR1 SEHNR and CDR2 FQNEAQ (reference sequence). DNA of the CDR3: TGTGCCAGCAGCTTGGGGGGGCTCAATTCACCCCTCCACTTT. This translates into CASSLGGLNSPLHF.

This chain connects TRBV5-1 to TRBJ2-3; D may match TRBD1 or TRBD2 (5 bases each). From germline, CDR1 is SGHRS and CDR2 YFSETQ. The germline V and J ends were trimmed by 3 bases and 3 bases, with 20 bases remaining between them. This CDR3 is 17 amino acids long. The CDR3 nucleotides read TGCGCCAGCAGCTCTACGGGGACCTCACAGGTAACAGATACGCAGTATTTT. Its protein is CASSSTGTSQVTDTQYF.

V and J are TRBV6-1 and TRBJ2-7; D is unclear. Germline-derived CDR1 and CDR2 are MNHNS and SASEGT. The CDR3 is 11 residues long. The germline V and J ends were trimmed by 0 bases and 9 bases, with 6 bases remaining between them. The CDR3 spells CASSEAGWQYF. Here the CDR3 DNA reads TGTGCCAGCAGTGAAGCAGGTTGGCAGTACTTC.

The gene calls are TRBV28 and TRBJ2-7, with D possibly being TRBD1 or TRBD2 (6 bases each). This CDR3 contains 15 residues. Trimming removed 7 bases from V and 0 bases from J, with 16 bases in between. CDR1 and CDR2 (germline): MDHEN, SYDVKM. CDR3 loop: CASTLGGGPSYEQYF. The CDR3 DNA follows: TGTGCCAGCACCTTGGGGGGCGGCCCCTCCTACGAGCAGTACTTC.

The rearrangement uses TRBV9 and TRBJ1-5; D is unresolved. V was trimmed by 2 bases and J by 4 bases, leaving 13 bases between them. This CDR3 comprises 15 residues. Germline V CDR1 and CDR2: SGDLS, YYNGEE. CDR3 in amino acids: CASSVSSGPNQPQHF. CDR3 DNA: TGTGCCAGCAGCGTTTCGTCCGGCCCGAATCAGCCCCAGCATTTT.

The chain combines TRBV7-9 with TRBJ1-1; D not certain. The CDR3 is made up of 12 amino acids. Deletions cut 6 bases from V and 4 bases from J, with 9 bases between. Looked up from germline, CDR1 is SEHNR and CDR2 is FQNEAQ (reference sequence). In nucleotides, the CDR3 is TGTGCCAGCAGTTTAACGAGCACTGAAGCTTTCTTT. Translation: CASSLTSTEAFF. The full variable domain, completed using reference TRBV7-9 and TRBJ1-1, is DTGVSQNPRHKITKRGQNVTFRCDPISEHNRLYWYRQTLGQGPEFLTYFQNEAQLEKSRLLSDRFSAERPKGSFSTLEIQRTEQGDSAMYLCASSLTSTEAFFGQGTRLTVV.

V usage is TRBV7-3 and J usage is TRBJ1-1, with TRBD1 matching over 10 bases. The CDR3 length is 15 residues. CDR1 is SGHTA, CDR2 FQGTGA, per germline. V lost 4 bases and J lost 5; bases outside the gene matches: 7. CDR3 coding DNA: TGTGCCAGCAGCTCTGGGACAGGGGTGGGTACTGAAGCTTTCTTT. This sequence encodes CASSSGTGVGTEAFF.

The rearrangement joins TRBV5-1 to TRBJ2-1; weak D call: TRBD1 (6 bases). Trimming left V 9 bases short and J 2 bases short, with 18 bases between. The CDR3 extends over 15 amino acids. Germline V gives CDR1 SGHRS, CDR2 YFSETQ. The CDR3 loop is CATSLGQGPYNEQFF. The CDR3 DNA reads as TGCGCCACCTCTCTGGGGCAGGGGCCCTACAATGAGCAGTTCTTC.